This T cell receptor beta chain was sequenced for a study of CXCR3-negative and CXCR3-positive naive CD8 T cells. Findings and caveats of the study: Against CXCR3-negative naive cells, CXCR3-positive naive cells showed more hydrophobic TRB CDR3s.

Notes on this clonotype: Antigen specificity is unknown.

Those CD8+ T cells considered naive were CD45RO-CCR7+CD27+CD95-. CDR1 and CDR2 (germline): MDHEN, SYDVKM. CDR3 size: 15 residues. UMI-labeled 5' RACE TRB cDNA libraries were prepared from the cells. From the 5' RACE reads, TCRdb lists one entry per CDR3 protein and no DNA. The sample data list some 100,000 distinct CDR3 sequences. The sequencing sample was made of naive CXCR3+ CD8+ T cells from blood. Stated subset: CD45RO-CCR7+CD27+CD95- naive CD8+ T cells expressing CXCR3 (TNR3+). This chain links TRBV28 with TRBJ2-5. This TCR derives from a human donor in good health. Some clones in this sample may be carry-over from other donors' samples. The CDR3 spells CASSLAQTIGETQYF.